These 12 T cell receptor beta chains were all obtained from the same sample, sequenced in a study of Ad26.COV2.S vaccination and SARS-CoV-2 variants. The method was immunoSEQ multiplex PCR; TCRdb's version includes in-frame clones alone and lacks a portion of them. The sample consists of about 400,000 clones, roughly 80% of them appearing once. Treatment meaning: approximately 18 received Ad26.COV2.S at low or high dose, single or two shots; a few received placebo; per-sample allocation not given. Sample collection was performed on day 63 after the first vaccine or placebo injection. The input for sequencing was peripheral blood, taken in a trial of Ad26.COV2.S vaccine versus placebo. The receptor source for this set is a person between 18 and 59 years old who received the Ad26.COV2.S COVID-19 vaccine or a placebo.

This chain uses TRBV7-6 with TRBJ2-3; tentatively, D is TRBD2 (5 bases). The germline CDR1 and CDR2 sequences are SGHVS and FNYEAQ. Trimming took off 5 bases at V and 6 bases at J, with 27 bases between the two ends. The CDR3 loop spans 18 amino acids. As DNA, the CDR3 is TGTGCCAGCAGCATTACTAGGATTAATAGTATGCGCCCGGATACGCAGTATTTT. Its translation: CASSITRINSMRPDTQYF.

The J gene is TRBJ2-7, the V gene TRBV6-5; D uncertain. The length of the CDR3 is 14 residues. The V gene's germline CDR1 is MNHEY and CDR2 SVGAGI. The V gene lost 11 bases and the J gene lost 2 bases, with 19 bases spanning the gap. CDR3 nucleotides: TGTGCCTCGTCGATTACGGAGTCCCCCTACGAGCAGTACTTC. It codes for CASSITESPYEQYF.

V gene TRBV6-5 combines with J gene TRBJ1-3; 7 bases match TRBD1. Germline CDR1 MNHEY, CDR2 SVGAGI. V trimming: 2 bases; J trimming: 1 base; junction bases outside the gene matches: 5. The CDR3 covers 16 residues. Here the CDR3 DNA reads TGTGCCAGCAGTTACAGTCAGACAGGGTCTGGAAACACCATATATTTT. The encoded protein is CASSYSQTGSGNTIYF.

J is TRBJ1-1 and V is TRBV5-4, with D maybe TRBD1 (5 bases). The CDR3 has 14 residues. The germline V and J ends were trimmed by 3 bases and 1 base, with 10 bases remaining between them. Germline lookup yields CDR1 SGHNT and CDR2 YYREEE (reference sequence). The CDR3 region is CASSSGRRNTEAFF. CDR3 in DNA: TGTGCCAGCAGCTCGGGACGGAGGAACACTGAAGCTTTCTTT. Supplemented by reference TRBV5-4 and TRBJ1-1, the full variable domain reads ETGVTQSPTHLIKTRGQQVTLRCSSQSGHNTVSWYQQALGQGPQFIFQYYREEENGRGNFPPRFSGLQFPNYSSELNVNALELDDSALYLCASSSGRRNTEAFFGQGTRLTVV.

The chain recombines TRBV20-1 with TRBJ2-1; TRBD2 matches at 15 bases. Germline loops: CDR1 DFQATT, CDR2 SNEGSKA (reference sequence). This CDR3 is 16 amino acids long. Losses at the gene ends were 3 bases for V and 4 bases for J; bases not matched to a gene: 4. Here the CDR3 reads CSASGTSGGRYNEQFF. Written as DNA, the CDR3 is TGCAGTGCTAGTGGGACTAGCGGGGGGCGATACAATGAGCAGTTCTTC.

The chain has TRBV5-4 and TRBJ1-1; 7 nucleotides align to TRBD1. The germline CDR1 and CDR2 sequences are SGHNT and YYREEE (reference sequence). With 2 bases clipped from V and 1 base from J, the junction kept 2 bases outside the gene matches. CDR3 size: 14 residues. CDR3 nucleotide sequence: TGTGCCAGCAGCTTTAACAGGGGGAACACTGAAGCTTTCTTT. Its translation: CASSFNRGNTEAFF.

The rearrangement links TRBV2 to TRBJ1-1, with TRBD1 as a possible D gene (5 bases). Looked up from germline, CDR1 is SNHLY and CDR2 is FYNNEI. V dropped 8 bases and J dropped 5 bases, with 21 bases sitting between them. The CDR3 is 15 residues long. The CDR3 is CASAQWGVSSTEAFF. The CDR3 nucleotides read TGTGCCAGCGCTCAATGGGGGGTCTCGTCAACTGAAGCTTTCTTT.

The chain couples TRBV19 to TRBJ1-1; a weak D match, TRBD1 (6 bases). The CDR3 runs to 14 residues. Per the germline V gene, CDR1 is LNHDA and CDR2 is SQIVND (reference sequence). Trimming stripped 6 bases from V and 0 bases from J, with 11 bases between. CDR3 DNA sequence: TGTGCCAGTAGCATGGACAGCCTGAACACTGAAGCTTTCTTT. Encoded protein: CASSMDSLNTEAFF.

This chain uses TRBV27 with TRBJ2-7, with a weak D call TRBD2 (6 bases). Trimming cost V 3 bases and J 1 base, with 13 bases left between them. The germline V gene has CDR1 MNHEY and CDR2 SMNVEV (reference sequence). The CDR3 runs 15 residues. The CDR3 sequence is CASSFRAGRSYEQYF. For the CDR3, the DNA is TGTGCCAGCAGTTTTCGGGCGGGACGATCCTACGAGCAGTACTTC.

The chain carries TRBV11-3 and TRBJ2-7; tentatively, D is TRBD1 (6 bases). The length of the CDR3 is 15 residues. V gave up 0 bases and J gave up 2 bases, with 11 bases separating them. Germline CDR1 reads SGHNT; CDR2 reads YENEEA. DNA of the CDR3: TGTGCCAGCAGCTTAGATGGGGGCCCTGCCTACGAGCAGTACTTC. It is translated as CASSLDGGPAYEQYF. Supplemented by reference TRBV11-3 and TRBJ2-7, the full variable domain reads EAGVVQSPRYKIIEKKQPVAFWCNPISGHNTLYWYLQNLGQGPELLIRYENEEAVDDSQLPKDRFSAERLKGVDSTLKIQPAELGDSAVYLCASSLDGGPAYEQYFGPGTRLTVT.

This chain links TRBV6-5 with TRBJ1-4, with D uncertain. Trimming shortened V by 6 bases and J by 3 bases, and 11 bases separated the two germline ends. The CDR3 covers 14 residues. Looked up from germline, CDR1 is MNHEY and CDR2 is SVGAGI. The CDR3 is CASRSTAPNEKLFF. CDR3 coding DNA: TGTGCCAGCAGATCGACTGCTCCTAATGAAAAACTGTTTTTT.

The genes are TRBV2 and TRBJ2-7, with D maybe TRBD2 (5 bases). The germline CDR1 and CDR2 sequences are SNHLY and FYNNEI. V gave up 6 bases and J gave up 2 bases, with 14 bases separating them. The CDR3 totals 14 residues. In DNA, the CDR3 is TGTGCCAGCAGCCGGACTGACCCCCCCTACGAGCAGTACTTC. Amino acid sequence: CASSRTDPPYEQYF.